The 21 T cell receptor beta chains given below trace back to one sample, sequenced in a study of cytomegalovirus exposure and HLA in healthy donors. Measured with immunoSEQ multiplex PCR; TCRdb has only the in-frame clones, and not every one. The profile shows a few hundred thousand clones, roughly 90% of them singletons. Sample: PBMCs. The receptors derive from a woman under 30 in good health and CMV-seronegative.

The chain links TRBV6-6 to TRBJ1-6; TRBD1 aligns across 8 bases. The CDR3 has 14 amino acids. CDR1 and CDR2 from the germline V gene are MNHNY and SVGAGI (reference sequence). After removal of 5 bases from V and 7 bases from J, the junction contained 4 bases not matched to a gene. The CDR3 nucleotides read TGTGCCAGCAGTCAACAGGGGGAGAATTCACCCCTCCACTTT. Encoded protein: CASSQQGENSPLHF.

V is TRBV5-1 and J is TRBJ1-4; a weak D match, TRBD1 (5 bases). The CDR3 runs to 16 residues. Trimming cost V 0 bases and J 4 bases, with 13 bases left between them. In germline, CDR1 is SGHRS, CDR2 YFSETQ. This chain's CDR3 is CASSLAGGSVNEKLFF. The CDR3 DNA reads as TGCGCCAGCAGCTTGGCCGGGGGGTCCGTTAATGAAAAACTGTTTTTT.

The chain links TRBV6-1 to TRBJ2-3; 10 positions match TRBD1. The CDR3 sequence is 17 residues long. V trimming: 2 bases; J trimming: 1 base; junction bases outside the gene matches: 6. Germline V gives CDR1 MNHNS, CDR2 SASEGT. The CDR3 nucleotides read TGTGCCAGCAGTGAATGGGGACAGGGGAGTGGCACAGATACGCAGTATTTT. It encodes CASSEWGQGSGTDTQYF.

This chain's CDR3 is CASTGQGHSNQPQHF. CDR3 nucleotide sequence: TGTGCCAGCACCGGACAAGGACATAGCAATCAGCCCCAGCATTTT. V gene TRBV2 combines with J gene TRBJ1-5; D perhaps matches TRBD1 (5 bases). This CDR3 has 15 residues. Trimming pared 7 bases from V and 0 bases from J, leaving 13 bases between. Germline values: CDR1 SNHLY, CDR2 FYNNEI. The whole variable domain, filled in from reference TRBV2 and TRBJ1-5, reads EPEVTQTPSHQVTQMGQEVILRCVPISNHLYFYWYRQILGQKVEFLVSFYNNEISEKSEIFDDQFSVERPDGSNFTLKIRSTKLEDSAMYFCASTGQGHSNQPQHFGDGTRLSIL.

The gene calls are TRBV28 and TRBJ1-5; TRBD1 might be the D (6 bases). The CDR3 loop spans 13 amino acids. Germline loops: CDR1 MDHEN, CDR2 SYDVKM. The CDR3 nucleotides read TGTGCGACGCAGGGGTATAGCAATCAGCCCCAGCATTTT. This codes for CATQGYSNQPQHF. The full variable domain, its missing parts supplied by reference TRBV28 and TRBJ1-5, is DVKVTQSSRYLVKRTGEKVFLECVQDMDHENMFWYRQDPGLGLRLIYFSYDVKMKEKGDIPEGYSVSREKKERFSLILESASTNQTSMYLCATQGYSNQPQHFGDGTRLSIL.

The CDR3 protein is CASTRTGRWKADQAYEQYF. The CDR3 coding sequence is TGTGCCAGCACCCGGACAGGGCGCTGGAAGGCGGACCAGGCCTACGAGCAGTACTTC. J is TRBJ2-7 and V is TRBV2, with 8 bases identical to TRBD1. Germline lookup yields CDR1 SNHLY and CDR2 FYNNEI. The CDR3 loop spans 19 amino acids. Losses at the gene ends were 7 bases for V and 2 bases for J; bases not matched to a gene: 22. The whole variable domain, filled in from reference TRBV2 and TRBJ2-7, reads EPEVTQTPSHQVTQMGQEVILRCVPISNHLYFYWYRQILGQKVEFLVSFYNNEISEKSEIFDDQFSVERPDGSNFTLKIRSTKLEDSAMYFCASTRTGRWKADQAYEQYFGPGTRLTVT.

This clone was seen just once. This chain uses TRBV2 with TRBJ2-3; D might be TRBD1 (6 bases). CDR1 and CDR2 from the germline V gene are SNHLY and FYNNEI. V lost 7 bases, J lost 3 bases, and 17 bases lay in between. CDR3 length equals 15 residues. The CDR3 DNA sequence: TGTGCCAGCACCTCCACAGGGTTAAGGACAGATACGCAGTATTTT. This encodes CASTSTGLRTDTQYF. Using reference TRBV2 and TRBJ2-3 for the parts outside the CDR3, the full variable domain is EPEVTQTPSHQVTQMGQEVILRCVPISNHLYFYWYRQILGQKVEFLVSFYNNEISEKSEIFDDQFSVERPDGSNFTLKIRSTKLEDSAMYFCASTSTGLRTDTQYFGPGTRLTVL.

The DNA for the CDR3 is TGTGCCAGCAGACCTACGGACAGGGTCAATCAGCCCCAGCATTTT. It specifies CASRPTDRVNQPQHF. J is TRBJ1-5 and V is TRBV6-6, with 8 bases lining up with TRBD1. The CDR3 is 15 amino acids. Germline V gene data show CDR1 as MNHNY and CDR2 as SVGAGI (reference sequence). V was clipped by 6 bases and J by 3 bases; unmatched bases: 7.

This clone was observed a single time. The rearrangement uses TRBV5-1 and TRBJ2-5, with 8 bases that match TRBD2. Trimming at V came to 0 bases and at J to 5 bases, leaving 12 bases not matched to a gene. The CDR3 runs to 17 residues. Germline assignment: CDR1 SGHRS and CDR2 YFSETQ. This CDR3 reads CASSLVLAGLVTETQYF. The CDR3 nucleotides are TGCGCCAGCAGCTTGGTTCTAGCGGGTCTGGTAACGGAGACCCAGTACTTC.

The CDR3 sequence: CASSRVVVKTQYF. Here the CDR3 DNA reads TGTGCCAGCAGCCGAGTGGTGGTAAAGACCCAGTACTTC. The J gene is TRBJ2-5, the V gene TRBV28, with D hard to call. The V and J ends lost 6 bases and 6 bases respectively, with 14 bases between them. The CDR3 runs to 13 residues. Germline V CDR1 and CDR2: MDHEN, SYDVKM. Supplemented by reference TRBV28 and TRBJ2-5, the full variable domain reads DVKVTQSSRYLVKRTGEKVFLECVQDMDHENMFWYRQDPGLGLRLIYFSYDVKMKEKGDIPEGYSVSREKKERFSLILESASTNQTSMYLCASSRVVVKTQYFGPGTRLLVL.

The chain combines TRBV4-1 with TRBJ2-7, with 14 bases aligning to TRBD2. Germline loops: CDR1 MGHRA, CDR2 YSYEKL. The V and J ends lost 4 bases and 4 bases, in that order; junction bases with no gene match: 6. The CDR3 is made up of 16 amino acids. The CDR3 region is CASSLQGTSGGYEQYF. The CDR3 DNA reads as TGCGCCAGCAGCCTTCAAGGGACTAGCGGGGGTTACGAGCAGTACTTC.

The rearrangement uses TRBV18 and TRBJ2-1; D unresolved. The CDR3 sequence is 16 residues long. V gave up 0 bases and J gave up 0 bases, with 9 bases separating them. Looked up from germline, CDR1 is KGHSH and CDR2 is LQKENI. This CDR3 is CASSPPGPSSYNEQFF. CDR3 coding DNA: TGTGCCAGCTCACCACCGGGCCCGAGCTCCTACAATGAGCAGTTCTTC.

The rearrangement uses TRBV6-1 and TRBJ1-1; the D is unclear. Trimming took off 5 bases at V and 6 bases at J, with 10 bases between the two ends. CDR3 length: 12 amino acids. Germline V gene lookup returns CDR1 MNHNS and CDR2 SASEGT. The CDR3, as DNA: TGTGCCAGCAGTCCGAGGATGGCTGAAGCTTTCTTT. It translates to CASSPRMAEAFF.

The CDR3 sequence: CASGGGYTF. The CDR3 DNA reads as TGTGCCTCCGGGGGTGGCTACACCTTC. The V and J genes are TRBV30 and TRBJ1-2; perhaps TRBD1 as D (5 bases). This CDR3 spans 9 amino acids. The ends were cut back, 7 bases at V and 7 bases at J, with 7 bases in the middle. Looked up from germline, CDR1 is GTSNPN and CDR2 is SVGIG (reference sequence).

The chain combines TRBV5-5 with TRBJ1-4, with D uncertain. The CDR3 extends over 16 amino acids. V lost 0 bases, J lost 7 bases, and 16 bases lay in between. Germline CDR1 reads SGHKS; CDR2 reads YYEKEE (reference sequence). The CDR3 reads CASSLDLYSLSEKLFF. CDR3 bases: TGTGCCAGCAGCTTGGATCTCTACAGCCTGAGTGAAAAACTGTTTTTT.

The rearrangement joins TRBV2 to TRBJ2-1; 8 bases fit TRBD2. V was pared by 2 bases and J by 9 bases, with 3 bases of the junction left unmatched. Germline V gives CDR1 SNHLY, CDR2 FYNNEI. The CDR3 covers 13 residues. CDR3 coding DNA: TGTGCCAGCAGTGAAAGCGGGAGAGGTGAGCAGTTCTTC. Its protein product is CASSESGRGEQFF.

The chain links TRBV18 to TRBJ2-2, with D possibly TRBD2 on 6 matching bases. Germline CDR1 is KGHSH and CDR2 is LQKENI. The CDR3 is made up of 14 amino acids. The V and J ends lost 3 bases and 3 bases respectively, with 8 bases between them. The CDR3 protein is CASSPGGYTGELFF. In nucleotides, the CDR3 is TGTGCCAGCTCACCCGGAGGGTACACCGGGGAGCTGTTTTTT.

J is TRBJ2-3 and V is TRBV6-1; 7 bases map to TRBD2. This CDR3 has 15 residues. CDR1 is MNHNS, CDR2 SASEGT, per germline. J lost 2 bases, V lost 6 bases, and 8 bases had no gene match. The CDR3 protein is CASREGAGFTDTQYF. For the CDR3, the DNA is TGTGCCAGCAGAGAGGGAGCGGGATTCACAGATACGCAGTATTTT.

CDR3 amino acids: CAISPGAGGYEQYF. The CDR3 DNA reads as TGTGCCATCAGCCCCGGGGCAGGGGGCTACGAGCAGTACTTC. The chain combines TRBV10-3 with TRBJ2-7; 7 bases are a match to TRBD1. Germline CDR1 and CDR2: ENHRY and SYGVKD. The CDR3 runs to 14 residues. V gave up 6 bases and J gave up 3 bases; unmatched junction bases: 8.

This chain joins TRBV13 and TRBJ1-1, with 7 bases fitting TRBD1. The germline gives CDR1 PRHDT, CDR2 FYEKMQ (reference sequence). The CDR3 runs to 14 residues. The junction had 3 bases not matched to a gene; V was cut back by 4 bases and J by 1 base. CDR3 amino acids: CASSWGDRNTEAFF. The CDR3 DNA is TGTGCCAGCAGCTGGGGGGACAGGAACACTGAAGCTTTCTTT.

This clone was recorded once. The V and J genes are TRBV6-5 and TRBJ2-3; 9 bases are shared with TRBD2. The V segment lost 1 base and the J segment 6 bases; nucleotides outside the gene matches: 8. Per germline, CDR1 MNHEY and CDR2 SVGAGI. The CDR3 runs to 16 residues. The CDR3 DNA reads as TGTGCCAGCAGTTACTTAGGGACTAGCACACATGATACGCAGTATTTT. Its translation is CASSYLGTSTHDTQYF.